These 32 T cell receptor beta chains were all obtained from the same sample, sequenced in a study of T cells expressing NK-cell markers. From its re-call of the 5' RACE reads, TCRdb lists each CDR3 protein once, without DNA. Seen in this sample are about 300,000 distinct CDR3 sequences; the ten most common clones hold roughly 4.2%. Material for sequencing was blood T cells: a sorted CD56 or NKG2C T cell subset, CD4+ or CD8+ T cells, or bulk PBMC T cells (not recorded which). Receptor source: a woman between 18 and 70 years old in good health.

This chain links TRBV19 with TRBJ1-4. Germline V gene lookup returns CDR1 LNHDA and CDR2 SQIVND (reference sequence). CDR3 length: 15 residues. The CDR3: CASRLDGTTNEKLFF.

V usage is TRBV29-1 and J usage is TRBJ2-3; TCRdb's D gene call, TRBD1, goes unchecked for lack of DNA. CDR3 length: 16 residues. Per the germline V gene, CDR1 is SQVTM and CDR2 is ANQGSEA. The CDR3 sequence is CSVAREAASSTDTQYF.

The rearrangement links TRBV10-3 to TRBJ2-3. The CDR3 contains 14 residues. Per germline, CDR1 ENHRY and CDR2 SYGVKD. The CDR3 sequence: CAISAGLSTDTQYF.

This sequence joins TRBV29-1 and TRBJ2-1; TCRdb lists TRBD1, though no DNA is available to test this call. From germline, CDR1 is SQVTM and CDR2 ANQGSEA. The CDR3 extends over 13 amino acids. CDR3 region: CRVAGAGYNEQFF.

J is TRBJ1-3 and V is TRBV3-1; TCRdb indicates TRBD1, and absent DNA this call remains unverified. The germline V gene has CDR1 LGHDT and CDR2 YNNKEL (reference sequence). This CDR3 spans 14 amino acids. The CDR3 spells CASSQQGGRDTIYF.

The CDR3 loop reads CASSEGRQRTEAFF. The rearrangement links TRBV2 to TRBJ1-1. Germline CDR1 SNHLY, CDR2 FYNNEI. CDR3 length: 14 amino acids.

This chain connects TRBV10-2 to TRBJ2-3; TCRdb indicates TRBD2, and absent DNA this call remains unverified. Germline CDR1 and CDR2: WSHSY and SAAADI. There are 17 residues in the CDR3. This CDR3 reads CASSESPGLAGDDTQYF.

This chain uses TRBV6-1 with TRBJ1-2. The CDR3 has 14 residues. CDR1 is MNHNS, CDR2 SASEGT, per germline. The CDR3 region is CASRQTEKALGYTF.

The rearrangement links TRBV3-1 to TRBJ2-1. CDR3 length: 12 amino acids. Per the germline V gene, CDR1 is LGHDT and CDR2 is YNNKEL (reference sequence). The CDR3 protein is CASSPTYNEQFF.

The genes are TRBV2 and TRBJ2-1. Germline assignment: CDR1 SNHLY and CDR2 FYNNEI. The CDR3 consists of 15 residues. CDR3 protein: CASSDARLSYNEQFF.

V gene TRBV10-3 combines with J gene TRBJ2-5; as DNA is missing, the TRBD1 call by TCRdb cannot be tested. CDR1 and CDR2 (germline): ENHRY, SYGVKD. CDR3 length: 17 residues. Here the CDR3 reads CAISESSHRGIQETQYF.

The chain carries TRBV7-8 and TRBJ2-1; TCRdb names TRBD1, which stays unverified in the absence of DNA. The germline V gene encodes CDR1 SGHVS and CDR2 FQNEAQ. This CDR3 comprises 16 residues. The CDR3 region is CASSLDPGGTYNEQFF.

The genes are TRBV27 and TRBJ2-5. CDR3 length: 13 residues. In germline, CDR1 is MNHEY, CDR2 SMNVEV (reference sequence). This CDR3 is CASSTRPPETQYF.

J is TRBJ1-1 and V is TRBV29-1; without DNA, the TCRdb call of TRBD1 cannot be checked. Germline lookup yields CDR1 SQVTM and CDR2 ANQGSEA. The CDR3 has 11 residues. The CDR3 sequence is CSGYSGAEAFF.

The CDR3 sequence is CASSYEGLFGYTF. The chain is built from TRBV6-6 and TRBJ1-2; TCRdb reports TRBD1, a call that lacks DNA to check it against. Germline loops: CDR1 MNHNY, CDR2 SVGAGI (reference sequence). The CDR3 length is 13 residues.

The gene calls are TRBV5-1 and TRBJ2-3; lacking DNA, the TRBD2 call made by TCRdb goes unchecked. This CDR3 has 15 residues. The germline gives CDR1 SGHRS, CDR2 YFSETQ. This CDR3 is CASRLTLAGGQAQYF.

The rearrangement links TRBV20-1 to TRBJ2-7; the D call of TRBD2 rests on TCRdb alone, since no DNA is present to check it. The CDR3 totals 14 residues. Germline CDR1 and CDR2: DFQATT and SNEGSKA (reference sequence). CDR3 in amino acids: CSAFASGPSYEQYF.

The chain is built from TRBV6-5 and TRBJ1-5. The CDR3 is 13 residues long. Germline V gene data show CDR1 as MNHEY and CDR2 as SVGAGI. CDR3 sequence: CASSYSRRQPQHF.

The chain links TRBV29-1 to TRBJ2-5; no DNA is available, so the TRBD1 call from TCRdb remains unchecked. This CDR3 has 13 residues. CDR1 and CDR2 (germline): SQVTM, ANQGSEA. The CDR3 protein is CSVEAAWGETQYF.

The rearrangement uses TRBV12-3 or TRBV12-4 and TRBJ2-5. This CDR3 has 14 amino acids. CDR3 region: CASSLVRSQETQYF.

The chain joins TRBV6-1 to TRBJ1-5; the D gene TCRdb calls, TRBD1, cannot be checked with no DNA. The germline V gene encodes CDR1 MNHNS and CDR2 SASEGT. The CDR3 is 15 residues long. CDR3 amino acids: CASSDRTGGYQPQHF.

This sequence joins TRBV9 and TRBJ2-1; the D call from TCRdb, TRBD2, cannot be confirmed without DNA. CDR3 length equals 15 residues. Germline CDR1 and CDR2: SGDLS and YYNGEE. The CDR3 reads CASSVGGGRINEQFF.

The chain employs TRBV6-5 and TRBJ2-1; TCRdb gives TRBD1 as the D gene, but with no DNA this cannot be confirmed. The CDR3 runs 15 residues. CDR1 is MNHEY and CDR2 is SVGAGI in the germline V gene. CDR3 amino acids: CASSYDRGQVNEQFF.

The chain is built from TRBV11-1 and TRBJ2-3; the D call of TRBD2 rests on TCRdb alone, since no DNA is present to check it. Germline values: CDR1 SGHAT, CDR2 FQDESV (reference sequence). CDR3 length: 17 residues. CDR3 protein: CASSPFNLAGNTDTQYF.

The chain employs TRBV12-3 or TRBV12-4 and TRBJ1-1. This CDR3 contains 14 residues. This CDR3 is CASSISGLPLGAFF.

J is TRBJ1-5 and V is TRBV12-3 or TRBV12-4; checking the TCRdb D call of TRBD1 is not possible without DNA. The CDR3 extends over 15 amino acids. The CDR3 is CASSQVSGSGQPQHF.

The rearrangement links TRBV27 to TRBJ2-1; TCRdb indicates TRBD1, and absent DNA this call remains unverified. The CDR3 is 15 amino acids. The germline V gene encodes CDR1 MNHEY and CDR2 SMNVEV (reference sequence). The CDR3 loop is CASSPRTALTGEQFF.

This chain joins TRBV6-5 and TRBJ2-1; checking the TCRdb D call of TRBD1 is not possible without DNA. There are 15 residues in the CDR3. Germline values: CDR1 MNHEY, CDR2 SVGAGI. This CDR3 reads CASSYGDRRYNEQFF.

The CDR3 loop is CASTRGGSEKLFF. V is TRBV7-2 and J is TRBJ1-4; there is no DNA to check the TCRdb D call of TRBD1. The length of the CDR3 is 13 residues. Germline loops: CDR1 SGHTA, CDR2 FQGNSA.

The gene calls are TRBV5-1 and TRBJ2-2. Germline V lookup: CDR1 SGHRS, CDR2 YFSETQ. The CDR3 loop spans 15 amino acids. This CDR3 reads CASSLAGANTGELFF. Variable domain in full (rest from reference TRBV5-1 and TRBJ2-2): KAGVTQTPRYLIKTRGQQVTLSCSPISGHRSVSWYQQTPGQGLQFLFEYFSETQRNKGNFPGRFSGRQFSNSRSEMNVSTLELGDSALYLCASSLAGANTGELFFGEGSRLTVL.

CDR3: CATRGGTGELFF. This chain links TRBV24-1 with TRBJ2-2; the D gene TCRdb calls, TRBD2, cannot be checked with no DNA. Germline V gene sequence: CDR1 KGHDR, CDR2 SFDVKD. This CDR3 comprises 12 residues.

V usage is TRBV10-3 and J usage is TRBJ1-2. Germline CDR1 reads ENHRY; CDR2 reads SYGVKD. CDR3 length: 14 residues. This CDR3 reads CAISESNTDYGYTF.